The rows below give T cell receptor beta chains drawn from one sample of a study of radiation and T cells in renal cell carcinoma. The data were produced by immunoSEQ multiplex PCR, yet TCRdb's version contains in-frame clones alone and is incomplete. Of around 94,000 clones in the sample, about 82% were seen once. The sequences come from blood, collected from a patient whose treatment included radiotherapy and nephrectomy. These receptors all stem from a man in his forties or fifties with renal cell carcinoma. The CDR3 runs from the conserved cysteine through the conserved F or W. Fields, in order: V gene, clone size, D gene, J gene, CDR3 protein, CDR3 DNA. The D gene is left open where the match is weak. Clone size is stated in some rows and not others, as once, few, many or a class when expanded.

TRBV28	few	-	TRBJ1-2	CASSLGSYGYTF	TGTGCCAGCAGCCTCGGATCTTATGGCTACACCTTC
TRBV2	few	-	TRBJ1-2	CASSEVGFGYGYTF	TGTGCCAGCAGTGAAGTAGGGTTTGGCTATGGCTACACCTTC
TRBV18	few	TRBD2	TRBJ2-3	CASKPGLEQDTQYF	TGTGCCAGCAAACCGGGACTAGAACAAGATACGCAGTATTTT
TRBV9	-	TRBD2	TRBJ2-3	CASSVAFSGGTSITDTQYF	TGTGCCAGCAGCGTAGCCTTTAGCGGGGGGACGAGCATCACAGATACGCAGTATTTT
TRBV7-9	-	TRBD1	TRBJ2-7	CASSTRDSHYEQYF	TGTGCCAGCAGCACCCGGGACAGCCACTACGAGCAGTACTTC
TRBV7-2	-	-	TRBJ1-2	CATGRGVWGYTF	TGTGCGACCGGCCGGGGAGTATGGGGCTACACCTTC
TRBV2	-	TRBD1	TRBJ1-5	CASTPGQLSNQPQHF	TGTGCCAGCACTCCGGGACAGCTTAGCAATCAGCCCCAGCATTTT
TRBV2	-	-	TRBJ1-3	CASSGVGPGNTIYF	TGTGCCAGCAGTGGGGTCGGACCTGGAAACACCATATATTTT
TRBV28	-	-	TRBJ2-5	CASRSETQYF	TGTGCCAGCAGGTCAGAGACCCAGTACTTC
TRBV13	-	-	TRBJ2-3	CASSGGSFPWADTQYF	TGTGCCAGCAGCGGCGGGTCTTTCCCCTGGGCAGATACGCAGTATTTT
TRBV30	-	-	TRBJ2-4	CAWSVSLTGLAKNIQYF	TGTGCCTGGAGTGTATCTTTGACAGGACTAGCCAAAAACATTCAGTACTTC
TRBV7-9	few	-	TRBJ2-4	CASSQKNIQYF	TGTGCCAGCAGCCAAAAAAACATTCAGTACTTC
TRBV27	-	-	TRBJ2-5	CASSPRGSGETQYF	TGTGCCAGCAGTCCCCGGGGGAGCGGGGAGACCCAGTACTTC
TRBV7-2	once	TRBD2	TRBJ2-5	CASSLRGDPQETQYF	TGTGCCAGCAGCTTACGGGGGGACCCACAAGAGACCCAGTACTTC
TRBV6-1	once	TRBD1	TRBJ2-7	CASSESDRGTQYF	TGTGCCAGCAGTGAATCGGACAGGGGGACGCAGTACTTC
TRBV5-4	once	TRBD2	TRBJ2-3	CASSFWLAGVDTQYF	TGTGCCAGCAGCTTCTGGCTAGCGGGAGTCGATACGCAGTATTTT
TRBV21-1	-	-	TRBJ1-1	CASSISQGVHIMNTEAFF	TGTGCCAGCAGCATTTCGCAGGGGGTTCACATCATGAACACTGAAGCTTTCTTT
TRBV19	-	TRBD1	TRBJ1-5	CASIRRGTGVFGNQPQHF	TGTGCCAGTATTCGACGGGGGACAGGGGTTTTCGGCAATCAGCCCCAGCATTTT
TRBV27	once	-	TRBJ2-7	CASSLDGGYEQYF	TGTGCCAGCAGTTTGGATGGAGGGTACGAGCAGTACTTC
TRBV6-4	-	-	TRBJ1-4	CASSDTPGTQVRKLFF	TGTGCCAGCAGTGACACTCCCGGGACCCAAGTCCGAAAACTGTTTTTT
TRBV18	-	-	TRBJ1-1	CASSPGLGNTEAFF	TGTGCCAGCTCACCGGGGCTGGGCAACACTGAAGCTTTCTTT
TRBV25-1	-	TRBD1	TRBJ1-1	CASSGDRGTEAFF	TGTGCCAGCAGTGGGGACAGGGGGACTGAAGCTTTCTTT
TRBV18	-	TRBD2	TRBJ2-3	CASSPRTSGRAGTDTQYF	TGTGCCAGCTCACCTAGGACTAGCGGGAGGGCTGGCACAGATACGCAGTATTTT
TRBV7-2	-	-	TRBJ2-5	CASSLGRETQYF	TGTGCCAGCAGCTTAGGGCGGGAGACCCAGTACTTC
TRBV5-6	-	TRBD2	TRBJ2-7	CASSLDTSGLTYEQYF	TGTGCCAGCAGCTTGGATACTAGCGGTTTGACCTACGAGCAGTACTTC
TRBV28	-	TRBD2	TRBJ2-1	CASSKSGTSAVLQFF	TGTGCCAGCAGTAAAAGCGGGACTAGCGCTGTACTTCAGTTCTTC
TRBV7-2	-	-	TRBJ1-1	CASSLAGGSMNTEAFF	TGTGCCAGCAGCTTAGCGGGCGGATCGATGAACACTGAAGCTTTCTTT
TRBV2	-	-	TRBJ2-3	CASSDRQGSDTQYF	TGTGCCAGCAGTGACAGGCAAGGGTCAGATACGCAGTATTTT
TRBV10-3	-	-	TRBJ1-1	CATKDGVGTEAFF	TGTGCCACCAAAGACGGGGTGGGCACTGAAGCTTTCTTT
TRBV5-1	few	TRBD1	TRBJ2-2	CASSRRDRGVTGELFF	TGCGCCAGCAGCCGCAGGGACAGGGGGGTTACCGGGGAGCTGTTTTTT
TRBV4-3	few	-	TRBJ1-1	CASSRGGDTEAFF	TGCGCCAGCAGCAGAGGTGGGGACACTGAAGCTTTCTTT
TRBV6-1	-	TRBD1	TRBJ2-5	CASTWDRGETQYF	TGTGCCAGCACCTGGGACAGGGGTGAGACCCAGTACTTC
TRBV4-1	-	TRBD1	TRBJ1-4	CASSQAGTGSEKLFF	TGCGCCAGCAGCCAAGCCGGGACAGGGTCTGAAAAACTGTTTTTT
TRBV7-9	once	TRBD1	TRBJ2-1	CASSLAWTGGFSYNEQFF	TGTGCCAGCAGCTTAGCGTGGACAGGGGGTTTTTCCTACAATGAGCAGTTCTTC
TRBV7-9	-	-	TRBJ1-1	CASSLTPMNTEAFF	TGTGCCAGCAGCTTAACCCCAATGAACACTGAAGCTTTCTTT
TRBV6-5	-	-	TRBJ1-1	CASSLTGRGVDTEAFF	TGTGCCAGCAGTTTGACCGGTCGGGGAGTGGACACTGAAGCTTTCTTT
TRBV28	-	-	TRBJ2-3	CASVGPLPDTQYF	TGTGCCAGCGTGGGTCCTTTACCAGATACGCAGTATTTT
TRBV6-1	once	-	TRBJ1-4	CASSERQSQKLFF	TGTGCCAGCAGTGAACGACAGTCGCAGAAACTGTTTTTT
TRBV27	-	-	TRBJ1-2	CASSQQGNGYTF	TGTGCCAGCAGTCAACAGGGTAATGGCTACACCTTC
TRBV10-2	once	-	TRBJ2-1	CASSESIGRVKNEQFF	TGCGCCAGCAGTGAGTCGATTGGCAGGGTAAAGAATGAGCAGTTCTTC
TRBV18	-	TRBD1	TRBJ2-2	CASSPVGQGLNTGELFF	TGTGCCAGCTCACCAGTGGGACAGGGCTTGAACACCGGGGAGCTGTTTTTT
TRBV18	-	TRBD1	TRBJ1-1	CASSPSATGMVPAFF	TGTGCCAGCTCACCATCGGCGACAGGGATGGTTCCAGCTTTCTTT
TRBV15	-	-	TRBJ1-2	CATSQSNYGYTF	TGTGCCACCAGCCAGAGTAACTATGGCTACACCTTC
TRBV10-2	-	-	TRBJ2-4	CASSELGGLAKNIQYF	TGCGCCAGCAGTGAGTTGGGGGGACTAGCCAAAAACATTCAGTACTTC
TRBV7-2	-	TRBD1	TRBJ2-2	CASSLAGQGAGELFF	TGTGCCAGCAGCTTAGCTGGGCAGGGGGCCGGGGAGCTGTTTTTT
TRBV30	-	-	TRBJ1-6	CAWSVPGTLTSPLHF	TGTGCCTGGAGTGTGCCCGGGACACTGACTTCACCCCTCCACTTT
TRBV9	-	-	TRBJ2-3	CASSVGRLASTDTQYF	TGTGCCAGCAGCGTAGGGAGGCTAGCGAGCACAGATACGCAGTATTTT
TRBV19	-	-	TRBJ2-1	CASSINRDNEQFF	TGTGCCAGTAGTATTAACAGAGACAATGAGCAGTTCTTC
TRBV27	-	TRBD2	TRBJ2-5	CASSSTTSLGTETQYF	TGTGCCAGCAGTTCCACGACTAGCCTCGGCACGGAGACCCAGTACTTC
TRBV4-1	-	-	TRBJ2-7	CASSQDLADYDSYEQYF	TGCGCCAGCAGCCAAGATCTGGCGGACTATGACTCCTACGAGCAGTACTTC
TRBV4-1	-	-	TRBJ2-7	CASSQVSGAYEQYF	TGCGCCAGCAGCCAAGTATCCGGAGCCTACGAGCAGTACTTC